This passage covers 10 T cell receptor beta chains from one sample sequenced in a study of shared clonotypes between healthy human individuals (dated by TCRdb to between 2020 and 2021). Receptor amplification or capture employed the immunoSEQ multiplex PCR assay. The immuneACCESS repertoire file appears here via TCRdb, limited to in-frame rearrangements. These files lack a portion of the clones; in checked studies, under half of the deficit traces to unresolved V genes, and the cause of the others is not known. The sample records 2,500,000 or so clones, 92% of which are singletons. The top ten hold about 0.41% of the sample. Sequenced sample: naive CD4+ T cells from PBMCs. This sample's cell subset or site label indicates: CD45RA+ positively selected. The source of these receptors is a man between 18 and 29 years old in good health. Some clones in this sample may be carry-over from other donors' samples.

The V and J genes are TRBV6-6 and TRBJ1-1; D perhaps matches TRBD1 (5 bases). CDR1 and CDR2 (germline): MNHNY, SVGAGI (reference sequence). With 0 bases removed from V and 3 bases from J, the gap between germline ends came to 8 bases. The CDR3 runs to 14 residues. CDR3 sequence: CASSYSRQYTEAFF. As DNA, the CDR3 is TGTGCCAGCAGTTACTCTAGACAGTACACTGAAGCTTTCTTT.

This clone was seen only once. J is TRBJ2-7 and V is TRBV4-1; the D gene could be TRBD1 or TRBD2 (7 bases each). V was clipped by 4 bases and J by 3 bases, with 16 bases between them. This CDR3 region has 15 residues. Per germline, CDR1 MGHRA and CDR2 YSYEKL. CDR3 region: CASSRGRGPNYEQYF. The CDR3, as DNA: TGCGCCAGCAGCCGAGGGAGGGGGCCAAACTACGAGCAGTACTTC.

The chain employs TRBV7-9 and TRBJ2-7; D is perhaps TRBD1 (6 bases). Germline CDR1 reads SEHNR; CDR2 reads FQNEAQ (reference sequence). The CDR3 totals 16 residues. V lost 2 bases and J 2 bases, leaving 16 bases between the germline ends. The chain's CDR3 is CASSLQGGAVPYEQYF. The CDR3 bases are TGTGCCAGCAGCTTACAAGGGGGAGCAGTACCCTACGAGCAGTACTTC.

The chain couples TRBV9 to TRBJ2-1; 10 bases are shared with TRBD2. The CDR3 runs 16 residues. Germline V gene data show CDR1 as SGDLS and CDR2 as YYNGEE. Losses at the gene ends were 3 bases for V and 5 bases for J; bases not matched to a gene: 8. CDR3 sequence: CASSAPGLAANNEQFF. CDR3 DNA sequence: TGTGCCAGCAGCGCCCCAGGACTAGCGGCGAACAATGAGCAGTTCTTC.

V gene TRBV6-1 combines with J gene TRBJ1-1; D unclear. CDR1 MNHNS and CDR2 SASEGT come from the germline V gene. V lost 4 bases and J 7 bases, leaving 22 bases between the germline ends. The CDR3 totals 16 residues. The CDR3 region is CASSVFPNGDGDEAFF. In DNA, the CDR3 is TGTGCCAGCAGTGTATTCCCAAACGGGGATGGCGATGAAGCTTTCTTT.

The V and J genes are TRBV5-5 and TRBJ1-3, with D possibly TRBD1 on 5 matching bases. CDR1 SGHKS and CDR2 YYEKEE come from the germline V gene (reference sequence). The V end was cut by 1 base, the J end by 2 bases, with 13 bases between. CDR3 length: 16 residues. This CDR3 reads CASSLIQGETGNTIYF. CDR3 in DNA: TGTGCCAGCAGCTTGATCCAGGGTGAGACTGGAAACACCATATATTTT.

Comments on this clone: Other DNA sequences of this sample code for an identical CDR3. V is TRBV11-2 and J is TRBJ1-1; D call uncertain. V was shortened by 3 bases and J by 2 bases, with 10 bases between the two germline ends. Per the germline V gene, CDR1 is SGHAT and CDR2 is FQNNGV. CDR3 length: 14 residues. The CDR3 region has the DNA TGTGCCAGCAGCTTGAGACGGGTAAACACTGAAGCTTTCTTT. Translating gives CASSLRRVNTEAFF. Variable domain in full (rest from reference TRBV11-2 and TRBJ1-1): EAGVAQSPRYKIIEKRQSVAFWCNPISGHATLYWYQQILGQGPKLLIQFQNNGVVDDSQLPKDRFSAERLKGVDSTLKIQPAKLEDSAVYLCASSLRRVNTEAFFGQGTRLTVV.

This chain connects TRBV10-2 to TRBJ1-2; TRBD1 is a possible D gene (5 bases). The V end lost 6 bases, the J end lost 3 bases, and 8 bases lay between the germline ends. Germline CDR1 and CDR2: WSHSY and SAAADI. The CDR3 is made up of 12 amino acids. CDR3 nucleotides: TGCGCCAGCAGAATGGGGGACTATGGCTACACCTTC. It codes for CASRMGDYGYTF.

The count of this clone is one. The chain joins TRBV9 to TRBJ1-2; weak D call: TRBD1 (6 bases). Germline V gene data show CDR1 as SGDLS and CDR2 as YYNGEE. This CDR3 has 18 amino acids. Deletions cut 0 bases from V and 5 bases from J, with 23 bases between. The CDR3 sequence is CASSVATGGDRPIYGYTF. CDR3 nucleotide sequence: TGTGCCAGCAGCGTAGCTACGGGAGGTGACAGGCCAATTTATGGCTACACCTTC. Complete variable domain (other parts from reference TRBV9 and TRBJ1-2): DSGVTQTPKHLITATGQRVTLRCSPRSGDLSVYWYQQSLDQGLQFLIQYYNGEERAKGNILERFSAQQFPDLHSELNLSSLELGDSALYFCASSVATGGDRPIYGYTFGSGTRLTVV.

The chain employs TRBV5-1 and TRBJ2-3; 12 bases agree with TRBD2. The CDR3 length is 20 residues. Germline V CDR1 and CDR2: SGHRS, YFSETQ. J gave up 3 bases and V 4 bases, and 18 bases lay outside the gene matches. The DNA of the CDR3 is TGCGCCAGCAGCCTTCCCGACCCTAGCGGGAGGGCCTTACGAACAGATACGCAGTATTTT. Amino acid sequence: CASSLPDPSGRALRTDTQYF.